Presented here are 8 T cell receptor beta chains from one specimen sequenced in a study of blood T cell repertoires in COVID-19. Sequencing used immunoSEQ multiplex PCR; TCRdb keeps in-frame clones, though not all of them. The sample gives 100,000 to 150,000 clones, around nine tenths of which show up once; roughly 7.6% is in the top ten. The sequenced material came from peripheral blood. These receptors originate from a man aged 45-60 years with acute or convalescent COVID-19.

The rearrangement links TRBV30 to TRBJ2-3; 7 bases match TRBD2. J was trimmed by 1 base and V by 2 bases; bases with no gene match: 6. This CDR3 has 15 amino acids. Germline CDR1 and CDR2: GTSNPN and SVGIG (reference sequence). The CDR3 DNA follows: TGTGCCTGGAGTTTGATCGCGGGGGGCACAGATACGCAGTATTTT. Its translation: CAWSLIAGGTDTQYF.

CDR3 amino acids: CASSSFVGGQPQHF. The CDR3 DNA follows: TGTGCCAGCAGCTCGTTCGTAGGGGGTCAGCCCCAGCATTTT. V and J are TRBV9 and TRBJ1-5, with D perhaps matching TRBD1 (6 bases). CDR3 length: 14 residues. Germline V gene data show CDR1 as SGDLS and CDR2 as YYNGEE. The ends were cut back, 4 bases at V and 6 bases at J, with 14 bases in the middle.

This chain uses TRBV7-8 with TRBJ1-3; a weak D match, TRBD1 (6 bases). The CDR3 spans 14 residues. The V end lost 4 bases, the J end lost 3 bases, and 10 bases lay between the germline ends. The V gene's germline CDR1 is SGHVS and CDR2 FQNEAQ. The CDR3 DNA sequence: TGTGCCAGCAGCTCACAGGGTATTGGAAACACCATATATTTT. Residues: CASSSQGIGNTIYF.

The chain has TRBV18 and TRBJ2-6; no reliable D call. The CDR3 is made up of 16 amino acids. Germline loops: CDR1 KGHSH, CDR2 LQKENI. The ends were cut back, 1 base at V and 4 bases at J, with 11 bases in the middle. This CDR3 reads CASSPLLIAGANVLTF. The DNA of the CDR3 is TGTGCCAGCTCACCACTGCTAATCGCCGGGGCCAACGTCCTGACTTTC.

J is TRBJ1-2 and V is TRBV5-4; tentative D call: TRBD1 (5 bases). V lost 1 base, J lost 7 bases, and 11 bases lay in between. This CDR3 has 13 amino acids. Germline assignment: CDR1 SGHNT and CDR2 YYREEE (reference sequence). CDR3 coding DNA: TGTGCCAGCAGCTTGACAGCCCAGGGTGGCTACACCTTC. This codes for CASSLTAQGGYTF.

This chain joins TRBV18 and TRBJ1-2; D not resolved. V was pared by 0 bases and J by 8 bases, with 13 bases between. The CDR3 is made up of 14 amino acids. The germline gives CDR1 KGHSH, CDR2 LQKENI. CDR3 sequence (DNA): TGTGCCAGCTCACCACCGACCGGGGTGGGAGGCTACACCTTC. It codes for CASSPPTGVGGYTF.

The chain joins TRBV12-5 to TRBJ1-3; D may be TRBD1 (5 bases). CDR1 and CDR2 from the germline V gene are LGHNT and FRNRAP. V was pared by 2 bases and J by 0 bases, with 14 bases between. CDR3 length: 17 residues. The CDR3 here is CASGLSAGGYSGNTIYF. CDR3 coding DNA: TGTGCTAGTGGTTTGTCGGCCGGGGGGTACTCTGGAAACACCATATATTTT.

The gene calls are TRBV4-3 and TRBJ2-3; 8 bases align to TRBD2. CDR3 length: 16 amino acids. V was clipped by 0 bases and J by 2 bases; unmatched bases: 4. Germline lookup yields CDR1 LGHNA and CDR2 YSLEER. CDR3 region: CASSQDLSGNTDTQYF. The CDR3 DNA reads as TGCGCCAGCAGCCAAGATCTTAGCGGGAACACAGATACGCAGTATTTT.